This T cell receptor beta chain appears in the sequencing data of a study of T-cell memory formation after mild COVID-19. As for the study in general: For the most part, TCR clusters were specific to one donor.

Germline V gene lookup returns CDR1 SGHNT and CDR2 YYREEE (reference sequence). CDR3 size: 16 residues. V was trimmed by 4 bases and J by 0 bases, leaving 15 bases between them. TCRdb redid the calling of the 5' RACE reads with MiXCR, one entry per CDR3 protein. Seen here are around 200,000 distinct CDR3 sequences, roughly 10% observed once, and the top ten hold 3.5%. The rearrangement links TRBV5-4 to TRBJ2-3, with a possible D match to TRBD2 (7 bases). Sequencing used PBMCs or a T cell subset sorted from them (not recorded which). The TCR sequence derives from a man aged 18 to 35 who had mild COVID-19 (a few samples of this study predate the infection). Cell type and time point are not known. This CDR3 is CASSRGGDFSTDTQYF. CDR3 in DNA: TGTGCCAGCAGCAGGGGGGGGGATTTTAGCACAGATACGCAGTATTTT.